A selection of T cell receptor beta chains follows, all from one sample in a study of beta chain features in type 1 diabetes. Profiling relied on immunoSEQ multiplex PCR, and the TCRdb table lists in-frame clones only, not all of them. The sample lists 250,000 or so clones; around 21% were seen once. The sequencing input was naive CD4+ T cells from blood. These receptors originate from a woman aged 40 to 50 with type 1 diabetes. CDR3s include the opening cysteine and the closing phenylalanine or tryptophan. The order of the fields is CDR3 protein, CDR3 DNA, D gene, J gene, clone size, V gene. D genes are given only for firm matches. Where a row states a size, it is once, few, many or the class of an expanded clone; other rows omit it.

CDR3: CASSEDRLQPQHF
DNA: TGTGCCAGCAGCGAAGACAGGTTGCAGCCCCAGCATTTT
D: NA
J: TRBJ1-5
size: few
V: TRBV7-3

CDR3: CAWSDPFGYTF
DNA: TGTGCCTGGAGTGATCCATTCGGCTACACCTTC
D: NA
J: TRBJ1-2
size: few
V: TRBV30

CDR3: CASSLNSRDTQYF
DNA: TGTGCCAGCAGCTTGAACAGTCGGGATACGCAGTATTTT
D: NA
J: TRBJ2-3
size: few
V: TRBV5-6

CDR3: CASSLYGGGNYEQYF
DNA: TGTGCCAGCAGTTTATATGGCGGGGGAAACTACGAGCAGTACTTC
D: TRBD2
J: TRBJ2-7
size: NA
V: TRBV28

CDR3: CASSIGGVQHF
DNA: TGTGCCAGTAGTATAGGGGGCGTCCAGCATTTT
D: NA
J: TRBJ1-5
size: NA
V: TRBV19

CDR3: CASSWASSYNEQFF
DNA: TGTGCCAGTAGTTGGGCTAGCAGCTACAATGAGCAGTTCTTC
D: NA
J: TRBJ2-1
size: NA
V: TRBV19

CDR3: CASSVRAGTGANVLTF
DNA: TGTGCCAGCAGCGTAAGGGCAGGGACAGGGGCCAACGTCCTGACTTTC
D: NA
J: TRBJ2-6
size: NA
V: TRBV9

CDR3: CASSVRYGRLGDTDTQYF
DNA: TGTGCCAGCAGCGTCCGTTACGGCCGACTTGGAGACACAGATACGCAGTATTTT
D: NA
J: TRBJ2-3
size: NA
V: TRBV7-9

CDR3: CASISTDTQYF
DNA: TGTGCCAGTATTTCCACAGATACGCAGTATTTT
D: NA
J: TRBJ2-3
size: NA
V: TRBV28

CDR3: CASRSGTGGFDEQYF
DNA: TGCGCCAGCAGGTCCGGGACAGGGGGCTTCGACGAGCAGTACTTC
D: TRBD1
J: TRBJ2-7
size: NA
V: TRBV5-1

CDR3: CASSFRSGGETQYF
DNA: TGTGCCAGCAGCTTCCGAAGCGGGGGTGAGACCCAGTACTTC
D: TRBD2
J: TRBJ2-5
size: NA
V: TRBV5-4

CDR3: CASYDRGGNSPLHF
DNA: TGTGCCAGCTACGACAGGGGTGGTAATTCACCCCTCCACTTT
D: TRBD1
J: TRBJ1-6
size: NA
V: TRBV2

CDR3: CASSMQFQETQYF
DNA: TGTGCCAGTAGTATGCAGTTCCAAGAGACCCAGTACTTC
D: NA
J: TRBJ2-5
size: NA
V: TRBV19

CDR3: CASSPSTGQGAITEAFF
DNA: TGTGCCAGCAGTCCTTCCACGGGACAGGGGGCTATCACTGAAGCTTTCTTT
D: TRBD1
J: TRBJ1-1
size: NA
V: TRBV27

CDR3: CACGLVDTQYF
DNA: TGTGCCTGCGGACTGGTAGATACGCAGTATTTT
D: NA
J: TRBJ2-3
size: NA
V: TRBV28

CDR3: CASTTGEASGANVLTF
DNA: TGTGCCAGCACTACAGGGGAAGCTTCTGGGGCCAACGTCCTGACTTTC
D: TRBD1
J: TRBJ2-6
size: NA
V: TRBV28

CDR3: CASRRDSSNQPQHF
DNA: TGTGCCAGCAGGAGGGACAGTAGCAATCAGCCCCAGCATTTT
D: TRBD1
J: TRBJ1-5
size: NA
V: TRBV6-6

CDR3: CASSFGGGNTGELFF
DNA: TGCGCCAGCAGCTTTGGCGGGGGGAACACCGGGGAGCTGTTTTTT
D: TRBD2
J: TRBJ2-2
size: NA
V: TRBV5-1

CDR3: CASSRQGDNSPLHF
DNA: TGCGCCAGCAGCCGTCAGGGGGATAATTCACCCCTCCACTTT
D: TRBD1
J: TRBJ1-6
size: few
V: TRBV5-1

CDR3: CASRPIGTGADTQYF
DNA: TGTGCCAGCAGGCCGATCGGGACAGGGGCAGATACGCAGTATTTT
D: TRBD1
J: TRBJ2-3
size: few
V: TRBV7-9

CDR3: CASSIRFGELFF
DNA: TGTGCCAGTAGTATACGGTTCGGGGAGCTGTTTTTT
D: NA
J: TRBJ2-2
size: NA
V: TRBV19

CDR3: CASSQGHSFLLHF
DNA: TGCGCCAGCAGCCAGGGACACTCGTTTCTCCTCCACTTT
D: NA
J: TRBJ1-6
size: NA
V: TRBV4-1

CDR3: CASSVDLRERGGEQFF
DNA: TGTGCCAGCAGCGTAGATTTGCGGGAGAGGGGAGGTGAGCAGTTCTTC
D: TRBD2
J: TRBJ2-1
size: NA
V: TRBV9

CDR3: CASSLLAGSSYEQYF
DNA: TGTGCCAGCAGCTTATTAGCGGGGAGCTCCTACGAGCAGTACTTC
D: TRBD2
J: TRBJ2-7
size: NA
V: TRBV7-2

CDR3: CASRRTGQETQYF
DNA: TGTGCCAGCAGAAGGACAGGGCAAGAGACCCAGTACTTC
D: TRBD1
J: TRBJ2-5
size: few
V: TRBV2

CDR3: CASRDDRGDGYTF
DNA: TGTGCCAGCAGGGACGACAGAGGTGATGGCTACACCTTC
D: NA
J: TRBJ1-2
size: few
V: TRBV2

CDR3: CASSSYAGTGGETQYF
DNA: TGTGCCAGCAGCTCGTACGCCGGGACAGGAGGAGAGACCCAGTACTTC
D: TRBD1
J: TRBJ2-5
size: NA
V: TRBV7-2

CDR3: CASSLVGGGETQYF
DNA: TGTGCCAGCAGCTTAGTTGGGGGAGGAGAGACCCAGTACTTC
D: NA
J: TRBJ2-5
size: few
V: TRBV7-2

CDR3: CASTPATGNGYTF
DNA: TGTGCCAGCACGCCAGCGACAGGGAATGGCTACACCTTC
D: TRBD1
J: TRBJ1-2
size: few
V: TRBV7-9

CDR3: CAWRPLAGATDTQYF
DNA: TGTGCCTGGAGGCCTTTAGCGGGGGCCACAGATACGCAGTATTTT
D: TRBD2
J: TRBJ2-3
size: NA
V: TRBV30

CDR3: CASSQAAGRSNQPQHF
DNA: TGTGCCAGCAGCCAAGCGGCAGGGAGGAGCAATCAGCCCCAGCATTTT
D: NA
J: TRBJ1-5
size: few
V: TRBV4-2

CDR3: CATSREAGQGSGYTF
DNA: TGTGCCACCAGCAGAGAGGCGGGACAGGGGTCTGGCTACACCTTC
D: TRBD1
J: TRBJ1-2
size: NA
V: TRBV15

CDR3: CASSDILPSYGEQFF
DNA: TGCGCCAGCAGCGACATATTACCCTCTTATGGTGAGCAGTTCTTC
D: NA
J: TRBJ2-1
size: few
V: TRBV5-1

CDR3: CASSLGAGDVWNEQFF
DNA: TGTGCTAGCAGCCTAGGCGCAGGGGACGTTTGGAATGAGCAGTTCTTC
D: NA
J: TRBJ2-1
size: NA
V: TRBV7-7

CDR3: CASSSTRSTDTQYF
DNA: TGTGCCAGCAGCTCGACTAGAAGCACAGATACGCAGTATTTT
D: NA
J: TRBJ2-3
size: few
V: TRBV13

CDR3: CASSPLGDRGFDEQYF
DNA: TGTGCCAGCAGCCCCCTAGGGGACAGGGGGTTCGACGAGCAGTACTTC
D: TRBD1
J: TRBJ2-7
size: NA
V: TRBV7-9

CDR3: CASRRAETQYF
DNA: TGTGCCAGCAGGCGGGCTGAGACCCAGTACTTC
D: NA
J: TRBJ2-5
size: NA
V: TRBV2

CDR3: CASSEGQANTGELFF
DNA: TGTGCCAGCAGCGAAGGACAAGCGAACACCGGGGAGCTGTTTTTT
D: NA
J: TRBJ2-2
size: few
V: TRBV5-4

CDR3: CASSSIGKLFF
DNA: TGTGCCAGCAGTTCGATCGGGAAACTGTTTTTT
D: NA
J: TRBJ1-4
size: NA
V: TRBV28

CDR3: CASSLESQGRAFF
DNA: TGTGCCAGCAGCCTCGAGTCACAGGGGAGAGCTTTCTTT
D: TRBD1
J: TRBJ1-1
size: NA
V: TRBV11-1

CDR3: CASSSRDRDRNSPLHF
DNA: TGTGCCAGCAGCTCCCGGGACAGGGATCGCAATTCACCCCTCCACTTT
D: TRBD1
J: TRBJ1-6
size: NA
V: TRBV7-9

CDR3: CSVGLDRNTEAFF
DNA: TGCAGCGTTGGGCTCGACAGGAACACTGAAGCTTTCTTT
D: NA
J: TRBJ1-1
size: NA
V: TRBV29-1